What follows is one T cell receptor (beta chain) and its context. Its antigen remains unknown. This sample is drawn from a study of T cell responses to AZD1222 COVID-19 vaccine. Study conclusions and caveats: Donors were mostly white British, more females; clonal diversity possibly underestimated.

Clones were sequenced by immunoSEQ multiplex PCR, and TCRdb holds only the in-frame ones, with some missing. The table has some 200,000 clones, around 90% seen once. The CDR3 has 14 amino acids. The V end was cut by 8 bases, the J end by 4 bases, with 17 bases between. Germline assignment: CDR1 SSHAT and CDR2 FNYEAQ (reference sequence). Material: peripheral blood, obtained on day 0 of AZD1222 vaccination. V usage is TRBV7-7 and J usage is TRBJ2-5, with D unresolved. The TCR originated in an adult in good health. CDR3 nucleotide sequence: TGTGCCAGCGCACATTCGTCAACTCGAGAGACCCAGTACTTC. It yields the protein CASAHSSTRETQYF.